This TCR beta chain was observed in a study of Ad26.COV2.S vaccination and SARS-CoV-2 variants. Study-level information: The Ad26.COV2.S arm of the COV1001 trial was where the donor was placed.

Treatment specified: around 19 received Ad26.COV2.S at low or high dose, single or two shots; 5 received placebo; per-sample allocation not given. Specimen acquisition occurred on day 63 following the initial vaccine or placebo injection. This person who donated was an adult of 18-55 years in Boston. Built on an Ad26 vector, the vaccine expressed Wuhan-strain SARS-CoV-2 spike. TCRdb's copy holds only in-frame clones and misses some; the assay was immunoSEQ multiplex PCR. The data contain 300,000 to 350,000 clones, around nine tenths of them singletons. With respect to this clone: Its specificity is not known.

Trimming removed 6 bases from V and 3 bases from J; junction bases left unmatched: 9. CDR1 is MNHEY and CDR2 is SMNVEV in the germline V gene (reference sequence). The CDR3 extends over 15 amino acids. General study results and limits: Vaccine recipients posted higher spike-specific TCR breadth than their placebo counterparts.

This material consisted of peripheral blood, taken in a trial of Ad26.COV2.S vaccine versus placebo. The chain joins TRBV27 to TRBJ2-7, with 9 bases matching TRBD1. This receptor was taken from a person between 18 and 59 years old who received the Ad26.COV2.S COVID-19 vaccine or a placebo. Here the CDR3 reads CASREDRGGYYEQYF. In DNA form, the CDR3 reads TGTGCCAGCAGGGAGGACAGGGGAGGTTACTACGAGCAGTACTTC.